This TCR beta chain stems from a study of blood T cell repertoires in COVID-19. CDR1 and CDR2 (germline): KGHSH, LQKENI. The V end was cut by 4 bases, the J end by 4 bases, with 7 bases between. This CDR3 has 12 amino acids. Measured with immunoSEQ multiplex PCR; TCRdb has only the in-frame clones, and not every one. The table has about 100,000 clones, more than 90% seen once. The source is a man in his fifties or sixties with acute or convalescent COVID-19. This rearrangement joins TRBV18 to TRBJ1-1; D is perhaps TRBD1 (6 bases). Input material: peripheral blood. CDR3 DNA: TGTGCCAGCTCACTACAGGGCACTGAAGCTTTCTTT. This codes for CASSLQGTEAFF.